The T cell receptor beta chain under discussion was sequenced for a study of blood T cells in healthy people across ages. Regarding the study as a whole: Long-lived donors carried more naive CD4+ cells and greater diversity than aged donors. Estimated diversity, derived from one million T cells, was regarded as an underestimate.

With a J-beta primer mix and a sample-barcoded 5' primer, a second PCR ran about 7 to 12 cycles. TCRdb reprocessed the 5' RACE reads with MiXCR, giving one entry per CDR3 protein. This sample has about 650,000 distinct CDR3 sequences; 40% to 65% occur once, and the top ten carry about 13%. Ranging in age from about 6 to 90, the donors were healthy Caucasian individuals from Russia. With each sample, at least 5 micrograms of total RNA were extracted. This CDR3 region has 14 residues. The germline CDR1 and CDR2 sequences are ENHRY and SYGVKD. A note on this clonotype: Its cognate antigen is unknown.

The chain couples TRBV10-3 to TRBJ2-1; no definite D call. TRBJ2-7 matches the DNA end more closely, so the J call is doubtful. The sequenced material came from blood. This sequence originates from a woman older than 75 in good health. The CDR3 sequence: CATRNQSSYNEQYF. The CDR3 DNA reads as TGTGCCACCAGAAACCAAAGCTCCTACAATGAGCAGTACTTC.